The entry that follows covers one T cell receptor (beta chain) sequence. Its target is not known. PCR involved 60 Vbeta and 13 Jbeta primers. Libraries were prepared by immunoSEQ multiplex PCR; TCRdb keeps only in-frame clonotypes and omits some of them. The data show some 80,000 clones, 78% seen once. This entry belongs to a study of cytomegalovirus exposure and HLA in healthy donors. Study-wide results and caveats: The authors later linked a missense DCLRE1C variant to TCR beta V- and J-gene trimming.

CDR1 is SGHAT and CDR2 is FQNNGV in the germline V gene. The V gene lost 8 bases and the J gene lost 2 bases, with 12 bases spanning the gap. This CDR3 comprises 14 residues. The specimen was PBMCs. The sequence was collected from a man aged 35 to 55 in good health and CMV-seronegative. The V call is TRBV11-2, the J call TRBJ1-4; tentatively, D is TRBD1 (5 bases). CDR3 coding DNA: TGTGCCAGCCAGCGTCCAGGGACTAATGAAAAACTGTTTTTT. Translation: CASQRPGTNEKLFF.